This T cell receptor beta chain was sequenced during a study of patients and donors after allogeneic stem cell transplantation. TCRdb redid the calling of the RT-PCR reads with MiXCR, one entry per CDR3 protein. This sample carries about 960,000 distinct CDR3 sequences, roughly 18% of them seen once, and the ten largest clones take 6%. With 4 bases removed from V and 4 bases from J, the gap between germline ends came to 8 bases. The CDR3 has 12 amino acids. Germline values: CDR1 ENHRY, CDR2 SYGVKD. This clonotype was picked up a small number of times. The material sequenced was blood, either unsorted or a sorted T cell fraction (not recorded which). The J gene is TRBJ2-7, the V gene TRBV10-3; TRBD1 is a possible D gene (5 bases). The source of this sequence is a human donor who was either an allogeneic HSCT recipient or a stem cell or donor lymphocyte infusion donor (not recorded which). It is not recorded whose cells these are; they may come from a transplant donor. The CDR3 DNA reads TGTGCCATCAGTGGACAGCTATACGAGCAGTACTTC. This sequence encodes CAISGQLYEQYF.